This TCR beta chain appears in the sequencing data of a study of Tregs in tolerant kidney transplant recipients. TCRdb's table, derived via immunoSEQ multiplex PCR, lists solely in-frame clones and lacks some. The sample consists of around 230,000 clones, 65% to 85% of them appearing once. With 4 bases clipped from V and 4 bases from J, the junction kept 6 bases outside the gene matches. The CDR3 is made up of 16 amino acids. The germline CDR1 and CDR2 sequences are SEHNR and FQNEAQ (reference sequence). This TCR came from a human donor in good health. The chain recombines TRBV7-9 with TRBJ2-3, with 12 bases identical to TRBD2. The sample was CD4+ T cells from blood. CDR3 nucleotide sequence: TGTGCCAGCAGCTGGAATCTAGCGGGAGGGTCAGATACGCAGTATTTT. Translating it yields CASSWNLAGGSDTQYF.